Listed below are T cell receptor beta chains from one sample, sequenced in a study of blood T cells in healthy people across ages. TCRdb recomputed calls from the 5' RACE reads with MiXCR, one row per CDR3 protein. The sample consists of 700,000 or so distinct CDR3 sequences, around two fifths of them appearing once. Sequenced material: blood. Receptors originate from a man at least 80 years old in good health. Each CDR3 is given without its conserved first and last residue. Fields, in order: J gene, V gene, CDR3 protein.

TRBJ2-7 TRBV20-1 SAPSGGPQY
TRBJ1-5 TRBV7-8 ASSSKDLSNQPQH
TRBJ2-1 TRBV2 ASLGREYRMDEQF
TRBJ2-7 TRBV10-2 ASSENRGYEQY
TRBJ1-6 TRBV7-9 ASSSERGIGNSPLH
TRBJ1-5 TRBV27 ASSRKQGDNQPQH
TRBJ1-1 TRBV4-3 ASSQESVRRTEAF
TRBJ2-3 TRBV12-3/TRBV12-4 ASSFFRSSTDTQY
TRBJ1-5 TRBV6-2/TRBV6-3 ASSYHGQGYSNQPQH
TRBJ1-2 TRBV4-3 ASSQDPYRENYGYT
TRBJ1-6 TRBV14 ASSQAARGSPLH
TRBJ1-4 TRBV5-1 ASSSRGKEEKLF
- TRBV20-1 SGGQGGYEQY
TRBJ2-3 TRBV10-1 ASSRDKGTDTHY
TRBJ2-1 TRBV7-2 ASSLAGTSGKQF
TRBJ2-7 TRBV18 ASSIDRTYEQY
TRBJ2-4 TRBV29-1 SAVTSKNIQY
TRBJ2-1 TRBV7-9 ASSLVMTSYEQF
TRBJ1-2 TRBV25-1 ASSRAGYANYGYT
TRBJ2-5 TRBV2 ASSARDVGRETQY
TRBJ2-1 TRBV7-2 ASSLAGLIYNEQF
TRBJ2-5 TRBV7-2 ASSVGEGEREQY
TRBJ2-5 TRBV20-1 SARDGTSLQETQY
TRBJ2-1 TRBV2 ASSETADRVSYNEQF
TRBJ2-7 TRBV6-2/TRBV6-3 TSRLSGEQY
TRBJ2-5 TRBV24-1 ATSGASESYQETQY
TRBJ2-1 TRBV20-1 SAELSGSAYNEQF